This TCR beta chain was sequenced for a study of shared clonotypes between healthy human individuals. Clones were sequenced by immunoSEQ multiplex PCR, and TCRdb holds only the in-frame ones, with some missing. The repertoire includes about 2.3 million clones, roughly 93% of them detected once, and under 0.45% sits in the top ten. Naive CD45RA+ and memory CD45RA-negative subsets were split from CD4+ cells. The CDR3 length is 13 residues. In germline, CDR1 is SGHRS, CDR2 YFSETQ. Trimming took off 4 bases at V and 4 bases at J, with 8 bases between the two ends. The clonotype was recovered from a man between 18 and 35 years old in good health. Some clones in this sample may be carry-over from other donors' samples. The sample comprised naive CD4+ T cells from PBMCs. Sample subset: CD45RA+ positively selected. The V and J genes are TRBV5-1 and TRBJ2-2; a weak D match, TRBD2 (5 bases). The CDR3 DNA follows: TGCGCCAGCAGCCAGGACTTCACCGGGGAGCTGTTTTTT. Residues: CASSQDFTGELFF.